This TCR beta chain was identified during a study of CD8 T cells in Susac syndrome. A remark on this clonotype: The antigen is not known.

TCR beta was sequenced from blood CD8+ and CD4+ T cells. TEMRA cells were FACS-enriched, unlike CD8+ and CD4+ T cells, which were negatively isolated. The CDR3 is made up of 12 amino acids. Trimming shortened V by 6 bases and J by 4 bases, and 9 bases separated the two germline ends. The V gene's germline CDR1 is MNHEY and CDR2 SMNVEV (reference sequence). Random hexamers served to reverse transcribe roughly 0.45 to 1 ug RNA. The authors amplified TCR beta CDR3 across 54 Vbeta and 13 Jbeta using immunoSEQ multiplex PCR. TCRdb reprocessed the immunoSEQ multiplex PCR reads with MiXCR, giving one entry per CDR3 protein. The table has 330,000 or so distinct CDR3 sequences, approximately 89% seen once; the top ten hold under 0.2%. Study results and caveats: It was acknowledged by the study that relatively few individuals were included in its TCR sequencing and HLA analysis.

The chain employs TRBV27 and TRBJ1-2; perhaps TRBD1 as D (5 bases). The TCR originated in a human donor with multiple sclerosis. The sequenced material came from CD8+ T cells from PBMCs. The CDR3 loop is CASRGALYGYTF. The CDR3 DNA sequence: TGTGCCAGCAGAGGGGCCCTCTATGGCTACACCTTC.